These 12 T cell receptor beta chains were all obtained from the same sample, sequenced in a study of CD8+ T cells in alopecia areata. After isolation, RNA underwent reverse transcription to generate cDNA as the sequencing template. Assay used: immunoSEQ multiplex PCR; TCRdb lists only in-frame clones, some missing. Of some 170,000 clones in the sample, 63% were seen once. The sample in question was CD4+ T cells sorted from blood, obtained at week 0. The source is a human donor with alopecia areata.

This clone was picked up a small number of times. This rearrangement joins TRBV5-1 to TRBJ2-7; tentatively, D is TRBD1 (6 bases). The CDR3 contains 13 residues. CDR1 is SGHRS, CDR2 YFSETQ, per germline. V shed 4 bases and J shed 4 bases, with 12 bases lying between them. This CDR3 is CASSPGQNYEQYF. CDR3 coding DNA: TGCGCCAGCAGCCCCGGACAGAATTACGAGCAGTACTTC.

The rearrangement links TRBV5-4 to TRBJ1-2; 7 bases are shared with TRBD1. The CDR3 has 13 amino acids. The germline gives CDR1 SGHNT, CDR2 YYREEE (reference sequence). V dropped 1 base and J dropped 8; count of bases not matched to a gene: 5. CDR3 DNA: TGTGCCAGCAGCTTGCCAGACAGGGCCGGCTACACCTTC. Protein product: CASSLPDRAGYTF.

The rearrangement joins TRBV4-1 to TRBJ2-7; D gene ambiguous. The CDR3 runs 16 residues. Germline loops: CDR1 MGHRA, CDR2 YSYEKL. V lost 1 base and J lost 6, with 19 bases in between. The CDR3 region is CASSQGMAPVGGEQYF. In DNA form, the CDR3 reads TGCGCCAGCAGCCAAGGGATGGCGCCAGTCGGTGGCGAGCAGTACTTC.

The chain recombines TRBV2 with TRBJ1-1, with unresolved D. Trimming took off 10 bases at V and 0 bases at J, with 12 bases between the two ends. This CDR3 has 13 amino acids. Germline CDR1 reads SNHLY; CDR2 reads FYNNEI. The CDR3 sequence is CATRVGVNTEAFF. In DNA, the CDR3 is TGTGCCACCAGAGTTGGGGTGAACACTGAAGCTTTCTTT.

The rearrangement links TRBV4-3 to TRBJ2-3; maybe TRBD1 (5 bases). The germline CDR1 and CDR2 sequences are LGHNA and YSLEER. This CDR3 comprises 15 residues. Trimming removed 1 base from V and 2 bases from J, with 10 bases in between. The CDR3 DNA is TGCGCCAGCAGCCAAGGTGGGGCAACCACAGATACGCAGTATTTT. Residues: CASSQGGATTDTQYF.

In DNA form, the CDR3 reads TGTGCCTGGAGTGTTCCAGGGTTACTGAACACTGAAGCTTTCTTT. It codes for CAWSVPGLLNTEAFF. The chain couples TRBV30 to TRBJ1-1; TRBD1 might be the D (5 bases). The V gene lost 0 bases and the J gene lost 0 bases, with 11 bases spanning the gap. This CDR3 has 15 residues. Per germline, CDR1 GTSNPN and CDR2 SVGIG (reference sequence).

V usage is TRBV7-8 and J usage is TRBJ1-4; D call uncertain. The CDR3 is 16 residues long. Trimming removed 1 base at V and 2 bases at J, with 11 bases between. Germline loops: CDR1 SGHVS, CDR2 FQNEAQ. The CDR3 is CASSLGSGSTNEKLFF. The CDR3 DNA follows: TGTGCCAGCAGCTTAGGATCGGGCAGTACTAATGAAAAACTGTTTTTT.

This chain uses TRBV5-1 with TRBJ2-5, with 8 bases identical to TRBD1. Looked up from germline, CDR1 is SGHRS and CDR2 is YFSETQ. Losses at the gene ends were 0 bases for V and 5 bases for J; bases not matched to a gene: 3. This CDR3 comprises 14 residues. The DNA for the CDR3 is TGCGCCAGCAGCTTGGATTCAGGGGGCGAGACCCAGTACTTC. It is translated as CASSLDSGGETQYF.

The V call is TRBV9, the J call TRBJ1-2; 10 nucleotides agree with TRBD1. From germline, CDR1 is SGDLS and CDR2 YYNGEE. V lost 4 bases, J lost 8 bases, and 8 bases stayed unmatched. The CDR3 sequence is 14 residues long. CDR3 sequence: CASSLGQGREGYTF. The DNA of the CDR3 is TGTGCCAGCAGCCTGGGACAGGGGCGAGAAGGCTACACCTTC.

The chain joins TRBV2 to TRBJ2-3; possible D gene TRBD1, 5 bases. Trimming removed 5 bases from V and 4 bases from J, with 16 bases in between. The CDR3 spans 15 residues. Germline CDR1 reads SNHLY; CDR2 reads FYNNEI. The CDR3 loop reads CASSPRGAGPDTQYF. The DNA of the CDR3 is TGTGCCAGCAGTCCCCGTGGGGCCGGCCCAGATACGCAGTATTTT. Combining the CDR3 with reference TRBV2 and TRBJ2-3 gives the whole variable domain EPEVTQTPSHQVTQMGQEVILRCVPISNHLYFYWYRQILGQKVEFLVSFYNNEISEKSEIFDDQFSVERPDGSNFTLKIRSTKLEDSAMYFCASSPRGAGPDTQYFGPGTRLTVL.

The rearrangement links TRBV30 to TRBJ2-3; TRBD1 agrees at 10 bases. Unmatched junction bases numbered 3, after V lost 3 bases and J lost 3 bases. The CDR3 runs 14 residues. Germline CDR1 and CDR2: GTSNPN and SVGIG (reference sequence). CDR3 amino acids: CAWRGDRGTDTQYF. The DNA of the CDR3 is TGTGCCTGGAGAGGGGACAGGGGAACAGATACGCAGTATTTT.

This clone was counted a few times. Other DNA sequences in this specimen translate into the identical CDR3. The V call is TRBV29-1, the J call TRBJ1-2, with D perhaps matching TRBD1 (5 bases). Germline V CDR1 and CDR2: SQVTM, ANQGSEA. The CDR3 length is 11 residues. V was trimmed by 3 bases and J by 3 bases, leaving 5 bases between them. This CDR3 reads CSVDRDYGYTF. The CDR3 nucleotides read TGCAGCGTTGACAGGGACTATGGCTACACCTTC.